This TCR beta chain came from a study of blood T cell repertoires in COVID-19. On the study more broadly: Nucleic acid was either cDNA or gDNA, and it came from T cells, B-cell-depleted T cells, or PBMCs.

Clones were read by immunoSEQ multiplex PCR, and TCRdb kept only the in-frame ones, dropping some. The sample yields 320,000 or so clones, around 90% seen once. Participant ages covered roughly 18 to 89 years across 25 or so US areas. Symptom resolution, clearance, or two negative PCRs marked the recovered donors of Cohort 3. The CDR3 totals 15 residues. V was clipped by 9 bases and J by 4 bases; unmatched bases: 11. Germline V gene lookup returns CDR1 LNHDA and CDR2 SQIVND (reference sequence). The sample consisted of PBMCs or T cells enriched from blood (not recorded which). V is TRBV19 and J is TRBJ2-3; 9 positions agree with TRBD1. The receptor was isolated from a man aged 60 to 75 who had recovered from COVID-19. The CDR3 bases are TGTGCCAGCTCAACCGGGACAGGGTATCCAGATACGCAGTATTTT. Residues: CASSTGTGYPDTQYF.